This TCR beta chain originates from a study of beta chain features in type 1 diabetes. The study's findings and limits: TCRB CDR3s were moderately but significantly shorter in Type 1 diabetes patients in all four CD4+ subsets. Patients with type 1 diabetes carried fewer insertions and had more deletions at their VDJ junctions. Short templates might get an advantage during PCR, and this would be equal in patients and controls.

This clone was seen only a few times. The antigen is unknown. The entirety of the isolated RNA underwent reverse transcription, so expressed TCRB transcripts were sequenced. Sequencing used immunoSEQ multiplex PCR; TCRdb keeps in-frame clones, though not all of them. Among approximately 730,000 clones listed, 13% were seen once. Germline V gene data show CDR1 as SEHNR and CDR2 as FQNEAQ (reference sequence). The V end was cut by 1 base, the J end by 9 bases, with 4 bases between. The CDR3 covers 11 residues. Only one heparinised blood draw was taken per donor, and its volume averaged about 120 mL. Purity exceeded 98% in all sorted populations.

Sample: naive CD4+ T cells from blood. The rearrangement joins TRBV7-9 to TRBJ2-1; no clear D gene. The TCR was taken from a man younger than 30 with type 1 diabetes. CDR3 bases: TGTGCCAGCAGCTTAGTATCTGAGCAGTTCTTC. Translated, it gives CASSLVSEQFF.